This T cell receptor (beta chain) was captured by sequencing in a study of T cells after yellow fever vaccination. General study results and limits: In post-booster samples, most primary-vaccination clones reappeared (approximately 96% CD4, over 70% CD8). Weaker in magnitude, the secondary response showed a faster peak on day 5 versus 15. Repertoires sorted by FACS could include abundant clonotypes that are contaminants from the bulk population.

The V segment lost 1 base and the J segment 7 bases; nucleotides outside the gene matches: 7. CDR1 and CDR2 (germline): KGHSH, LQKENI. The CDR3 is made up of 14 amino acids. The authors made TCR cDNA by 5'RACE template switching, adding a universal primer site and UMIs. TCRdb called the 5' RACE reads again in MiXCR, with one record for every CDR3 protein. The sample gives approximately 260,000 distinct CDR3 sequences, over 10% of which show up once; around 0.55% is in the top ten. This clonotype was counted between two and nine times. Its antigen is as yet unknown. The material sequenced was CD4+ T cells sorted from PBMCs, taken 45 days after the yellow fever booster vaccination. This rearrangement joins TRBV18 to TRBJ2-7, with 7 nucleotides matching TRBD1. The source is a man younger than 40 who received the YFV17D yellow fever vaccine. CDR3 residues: CASSPLKGAYEQYF. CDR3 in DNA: TGTGCCAGCTCACCACTGAAGGGGGCGTATGAGCAGTACTTC.